This record looks at one T cell receptor (beta chain) sequence and its context. The antigen is unknown. A junction boundary mismatches the germline segment, possibly from a read error. The germline gives CDR1 SGHDN, CDR2 FVKESK. CDR3 length equals 15 residues. The authors made TCR beta cDNA from roughly 480 ng total RNA with a constant-region primer. Slightly modified ARM-PCR, run as three nested multiplex PCR rounds, produced the TCR beta libraries. The two initial PCR rounds, roughly 10 cycles each, used TRBV1-TRBV30 forward and C-beta reverse primers. In TCRdb, the multiplex PCR reads were re-called with MiXCR into one record per CDR3 protein. The sample records more than 50,000 distinct CDR3 sequences, 60% to 75% being singletons. Taking about 20-31 mg of unsorted bulk tissue, the authors co-extracted RNA and DNA. Every single tumor sample held over 75% viable tumor cells. This sample was included in a study of tumor-infiltrating lymphocytes in primary liver carcinoma. General study results and limits: Tumor tissue displayed a significantly greater top-250-clone fraction than blood (p = 0.039).

The sequence was obtained from a man in his forties or fifties with primary liver carcinoma and hepatitis B virus infection. Source material: liver tumor tissue from sampling region 2. This sample's subset: tumor region T2, inferior pole. The V gene is TRBV14, the J gene TRBJ2-1; 9 bases match TRBD2. CDR3 sequence reads: CASSAIAGAYIEQFF. CDR3 DNA: TGTGCCAGCAGTGCCATAGCGGGAGCCTACATTGAGCAGTTCTTC.